These 25 T cell receptor beta chains were all obtained from the same sample, sequenced in a study of vaccination effects on CD4 cells after COVID-19. No antigen is known for these receptors. In the ViraFEST assay, antigen-specific CD4+ clonotypes were identified by expansion after peptide-pool stimulation. Once cultured for around 11 days, the cells underwent separation to obtain CD4+ T cells. Two-dose BNT162b2 or mRNA-1273 vaccination was given to participants. The data were produced by immunoSEQ multiplex PCR, yet TCRdb's version contains in-frame clones alone and is incomplete. The table records about 16,000 clones, under 70% of them present only once. The sequenced sample was CD4+ T cells from PBMCs cultured with SARS-CoV-2 spike peptides, obtained after COVID-19 vaccination. The receptors were sampled from a human donor who received a COVID-19 vaccine.

The V gene is TRBV5-1, the J gene TRBJ1-2; D not resolved. The CDR3 totals 15 residues. Trimming cost V 1 base and J 2 bases, with 12 bases left between them. The germline gives CDR1 SGHRS, CDR2 YFSETQ. The CDR3 DNA reads TGCGCCAGCAGCTTGCTCTCTGGAGGGAACTATGGCTACACCTTC. As protein: CASSLLSGGNYGYTF.

The V gene is TRBV19, the J gene TRBJ1-1, with D perhaps TRBD1 (5 bases). The CDR3 consists of 15 residues. The germline gives CDR1 LNHDA, CDR2 SQIVND (reference sequence). V lost 1 base, J lost 5 bases, and 14 bases lay in between. The CDR3 coding sequence is TGTGCCAGTAGTATAGTTCTGGGGGGAAGGACTGAAGCTTTCTTT. Residues: CASSIVLGGRTEAFF. The complete variable domain, with remaining parts taken from reference TRBV19 and TRBJ1-1, reads DGGITQSPKYLFRKEGQNVTLSCEQNLNHDAMYWYRQDPGQGLRLIYYSQIVNDFQKGDIAEGYSVSREKKESFPLTVTSAQKNPTAFYLCASSIVLGGRTEAFFGQGTRLTVV.

This clone was detected only a few times. Additional DNA sequences in this sample encode the identical CDR3. The rearrangement uses TRBV5-1 and TRBJ2-7; D gene ambiguous. The CDR3 covers 13 residues. V lost 1 base to trimming and J lost 0 bases, with 5 bases between them. Germline lookup yields CDR1 SGHRS and CDR2 YFSETQ. CDR3 sequence reads: CASSLHFSYEQYF. The CDR3 DNA reads TGCGCCAGCAGCTTGCACTTCTCCTACGAGCAGTACTTC.

The chain is built from TRBV27 and TRBJ2-2; D gene ambiguous. V lost 5 bases, J lost 3 bases, and 7 bases lay in between. Germline V gene data show CDR1 as MNHEY and CDR2 as SMNVEV (reference sequence). The CDR3 is made up of 13 amino acids. The CDR3 is CASSPSYTGELFF. CDR3 nucleotides: TGTGCCAGCAGTCCTAGTTACACCGGGGAGCTGTTTTTT.

Notes on this clone: The germline gene is not matched at one end of the junction; a read error may be the cause. The chain is built from TRBV18 and TRBJ2-7; 10 bases are a match to TRBD2. This CDR3 region has 16 residues. The germline CDR1 and CDR2 sequences are KGHSH and LQKENI. CDR3 sequence: CASSQRPSGGSHEQYF. CDR3 sequence (DNA): TGTGCCAGCTCACAGCGACCTAGCGGGGGCTCCCACGAGCAGTACTTC.

The chain employs TRBV11-2 and TRBJ2-7, with D possibly being TRBD1 or TRBD2 (6 bases each). Germline CDR1 SGHAT, CDR2 FQNNGV. Trimming stripped 1 base from V and 3 bases from J, with 16 bases between. CDR3 length: 16 amino acids. DNA of the CDR3: TGTGCCAGCAGCTTAGGTAGGGGGGACCGACACTACGAGCAGTACTTC. This sequence encodes CASSLGRGDRHYEQYF.

This clone appeared a single time. CDR3 DNA sequence: TGTGCCAGCGCGGGGGGAACAGCTAACTATGGCTACACCTTC. It encodes CASAGGTANYGYTF. The chain is built from TRBV25-1 and TRBJ1-2; D possibly corresponds to TRBD1 (5 bases). The germline V gene encodes CDR1 MGHDK and CDR2 SYGVNS. The CDR3 spans 14 residues. The germline V and J ends were trimmed by 8 bases and 0 bases, with 13 bases remaining between them.

The V call is TRBV18, the J call TRBJ2-5; 12 nucleotides align to TRBD2. The V gene end was trimmed by 8 bases and the J gene end by 3 bases; junction bases not matched to a gene: 7. Germline V gene data show CDR1 as KGHSH and CDR2 as LQKENI. The CDR3 is made up of 15 amino acids. This chain's CDR3 is CASARLAGEKETQYF. CDR3 DNA: TGTGCCAGCGCTAGACTAGCGGGAGAGAAAGAGACCCAGTACTTC.

The J gene is TRBJ2-1, the V gene TRBV5-4; 9 bases fit TRBD2. In germline, CDR1 is SGHNT, CDR2 YYREEE (reference sequence). The CDR3 sequence is 14 residues long. V lost 0 bases, J lost 10 bases, and 5 bases stayed unmatched. Here the CDR3 reads CASSLDYAGGEQFF. The CDR3 coding sequence is TGTGCCAGCAGCTTGGACTATGCGGGAGGGGAGCAGTTCTTC.

The rearrangement links TRBV6-5 to TRBJ2-7; 9 nucleotides agree with TRBD1. J was trimmed by 3 bases and V by 6 bases; bases with no gene match: 3. Germline lookup yields CDR1 MNHEY and CDR2 SVGAGI. This CDR3 spans 13 amino acids. CDR3: CASRRQGGYEQYF. The CDR3 region has the DNA TGTGCCAGCAGGAGACAGGGGGGCTACGAGCAGTACTTC.

In this sample, this clone turned up a few times. This sequence joins TRBV5-1 and TRBJ1-1; D is uncertain. Germline values: CDR1 SGHRS, CDR2 YFSETQ. The V end lost 4 bases, the J end lost 6 bases, and 10 bases lay between the germline ends. The CDR3 is 12 amino acids. The DNA of the CDR3 is TGCGCCAGCAGCACTGGTATGCCTGAAGCTTTCTTT. Its protein is CASSTGMPEAFF.

The rearrangement joins TRBV5-5 to TRBJ1-2; D might be TRBD1 (5 bases). Germline CDR1 SGHKS, CDR2 YYEKEE (reference sequence). This CDR3 comprises 15 residues. V lost 3 bases and J lost 4, with 16 bases in between. The CDR3 DNA follows: TGTGCCAGCAGCTCCACAATCGGGGGGGGCTATGGCTACACCTTC. Its protein is CASSSTIGGGYGYTF.

The V gene is TRBV28, the J gene TRBJ1-6; no clear D gene. The CDR3 loop spans 13 amino acids. Germline CDR1 is MDHEN and CDR2 is SYDVKM. The V and J ends lost 8 bases and 4 bases respectively, with 9 bases between them. CDR3 region: CASLRVYNSPLHF. The CDR3, as DNA: TGTGCCAGCCTTCGGGTTTATAATTCACCCCTCCACTTT.

This clone was detected once. This chain uses TRBV9 with TRBJ1-2; tentatively, D is TRBD1 (5 bases). The germline V and J ends were trimmed by 0 bases and 4 bases, with 16 bases remaining between them. Germline assignment: CDR1 SGDLS and CDR2 YYNGEE. This CDR3 has 16 residues. The CDR3 loop reads CASSVDMVGDLYGYTF. CDR3 bases: TGTGCCAGCAGCGTAGATATGGTAGGGGACCTCTATGGCTACACCTTC.

The chain is built from TRBV27 and TRBJ2-4; possible D gene TRBD1, 5 bases. This CDR3 contains 14 residues. The V end was cut by 2 bases, the J end by 1 base, with 6 bases between. Germline V gene data show CDR1 as MNHEY and CDR2 as SMNVEV (reference sequence). CDR3 coding DNA: TGTGCCAGCAGTTTAAGGGGTGCCAAAAACATTCAGTACTTC. It specifies CASSLRGAKNIQYF.

The V call is TRBV7-2, the J call TRBJ1-3; 8 nucleotides align to TRBD1. J gave up 7 bases and V 4 bases, and 3 bases lay outside the gene matches. Germline CDR1 reads SGHTA; CDR2 reads FQGNSA. The CDR3 length is 13 residues. The CDR3 sequence: CASSSRQGNTIYF. CDR3 nucleotide sequence: TGTGCCAGCAGCTCAAGACAGGGGAACACCATATATTTT.

The rearrangement joins TRBV5-8 to TRBJ1-2, with D unclear. V lost 0 bases and J 7 bases, leaving 7 bases between the germline ends. The CDR3 spans 12 residues. The germline CDR1 and CDR2 sequences are SGHTS and YDEGEE. The CDR3 sequence: CASSLGTLGYTF. The DNA of the CDR3 is TGTGCCAGCAGCTTGGGTACTCTTGGCTACACCTTC.

This clone came up a few times. The chain is built from TRBV9 and TRBJ1-1; D gene ambiguous. Trimming removed 0 bases at V and 3 bases at J, with 12 bases between. Germline assignment: CDR1 SGDLS and CDR2 YYNGEE. The CDR3 extends over 15 amino acids. This CDR3 reads CASSVGPTHYTEAFF. In DNA, the CDR3 is TGTGCCAGCAGCGTAGGCCCGACACACTACACTGAAGCTTTCTTT. Full variable domain (remainder filled in from reference TRBV9 and TRBJ1-1): DSGVTQTPKHLITATGQRVTLRCSPRSGDLSVYWYQQSLDQGLQFLIQYYNGEERAKGNILERFSAQQFPDLHSELNLSSLELGDSALYFCASSVGPTHYTEAFFGQGTRLTVV.

V gene TRBV7-2 combines with J gene TRBJ1-2; 10 nucleotides agree with TRBD1. This CDR3 comprises 14 residues. Germline V gives CDR1 SGHTA, CDR2 FQGNSA. Trimming took 3 bases from V and 4 from J; bases not matched to a gene: 2. The CDR3 DNA reads TGTGCCAGCAGCTTGACAGGGGGCGTCTATGGCTACACCTTC. Its protein product is CASSLTGGVYGYTF.

This clone occurred a few times. The rearrangement links TRBV4-2 to TRBJ2-5; perhaps TRBD2 as D (5 bases). Trimming cost V 0 bases and J 5 bases, with 13 bases left between them. From germline, CDR1 is LGHNA and CDR2 YNFKEQ. The length of the CDR3 is 15 residues. CDR3 DNA sequence: TGTGCCAGCAGCCAAGATTGGGCGGGTGATGAGACCCAGTACTTC. It specifies CASSQDWAGDETQYF.

The genes are TRBV2 and TRBJ1-1; D uncertain. Germline V gene lookup returns CDR1 SNHLY and CDR2 FYNNEI. The CDR3 sequence is 11 residues long. V was cut by 6 bases and J by 0 bases, with 2 bases left in between. The CDR3 bases are TGTGCCAGCAGGATGAACACTGAAGCTTTCTTT. As protein: CASRMNTEAFF.

V gene TRBV24-1 combines with J gene TRBJ2-1; D gene unclear. This CDR3 comprises 11 residues. Germline V gives CDR1 KGHDR, CDR2 SFDVKD. Trimming removed 9 bases from V and 4 bases from J, with 6 bases in between. CDR3 in amino acids: CATQLYNEQFF. CDR3 nucleotides: TGTGCCACCCAATTGTACAATGAGCAGTTCTTC.

The chain employs TRBV5-1 and TRBJ2-3; 9 bases agree with TRBD1. CDR3 length: 15 amino acids. The J segment lost 6 bases and the V segment lost 0 bases, leaving 5 bases of the junction unmatched. The germline V gene encodes CDR1 SGHRS and CDR2 YFSETQ. In DNA, the CDR3 is TGCGCCAGCAGCTTGGGAACAGGGGGCCGTGATACGCAGTATTTT. This gives the protein CASSLGTGGRDTQYF.

The chain carries TRBV10-3 and TRBJ2-1; D tentatively fits TRBD1 or TRBD2 (5 bases each). This CDR3 is 22 amino acids long. Germline loops: CDR1 ENHRY, CDR2 SYGVKD. Trimming pared 0 bases from V and 4 bases from J, leaving 31 bases between. The CDR3, as DNA: TGTGCCATCAGTGAGTCGAATCGGGCTTCTTCACAGAGGGGAAAGGGTTACAATGAGCAGTTCTTC. Translation gives CAISESNRASSQRGKGYNEQFF.

V gene TRBV19 combines with J gene TRBJ1-5; D might be TRBD1 (5 bases). V was pared by 9 bases and J by 5 bases, with 17 bases between. The CDR3 extends over 14 amino acids. Germline V gene data show CDR1 as LNHDA and CDR2 as SQIVND (reference sequence). This chain's CDR3 is CASTNRGPDQPQHF. For the CDR3, the DNA is TGTGCCAGCACGAACCGGGGCCCTGATCAGCCCCAGCATTTT.